This TCR beta chain was sequenced in a study of blood T cell repertoires in COVID-19. Overall study context: The United States, Italy and Spain were the sources of the acute and convalescent COVID-19 samples. PBMCs, B-cell-depleted T cells, or T cells provided the cDNA or gDNA that made up the material.

V was clipped by 1 base and J by 7 bases; unmatched bases: 4. Germline CDR1 and CDR2: SGHDT and YYEEEE. The CDR3 consists of 14 residues. As processed by the authors: Estimation of nucleated cell counts relied on the amplification of reference gene primers. Some clones are missing from TCRdb's copy, which holds only in-frame ones; the method was immunoSEQ multiplex PCR. From that table come the V and J calls and clone size; the DNA was used to work out D and trimming. Of over 250,000 clones listed, 80% to 90% are singletons. This clonotype was sampled from a woman in her 70s with COVID-19, enrolled during active disease. The V and J genes are TRBV5-6 and TRBJ1-4; 7 nucleotides line up with TRBD1. Sample: peripheral blood. This CDR3 is CASSLRGPSEKLFF. The CDR3 region has the DNA TGTGCCAGCAGCTTGAGGGGGCCAAGTGAAAAACTGTTTTTT.